The 8 T cell receptor beta chains below were found in one sample sequenced in a study of CD8 T cells in Susac syndrome. Reverse transcription of roughly 0.5 to 1 ug RNA was carried out with random hexamers. Each CDR3 protein gets one entry after TCRdb re-called the immunoSEQ multiplex PCR reads with MiXCR. This repertoire shows fewer than 200,000 distinct CDR3 sequences, about 95% found once; its top ten account for roughly 0.16%. The specimen was CD8+ T cells from PBMCs. Receptors were obtained from a human donor with multiple sclerosis.

V and J are TRBV30 and TRBJ1-1; D ambiguous. This CDR3 contains 12 residues. V was clipped by 3 bases and J by 4 bases, with 9 bases between them. Germline CDR1 is GTSNPN and CDR2 is SVGIG (reference sequence). The CDR3 DNA reads as TGTGCCTGGAGACTGGAGATCACTGAAGCTTTCTTT. Translated, it gives CAWRLEITEAFF.

V gene TRBV29-1 combines with J gene TRBJ2-1; TRBD2 is a possible D gene (5 bases). The germline CDR1 and CDR2 sequences are SQVTM and ANQGSEA. The CDR3 loop spans 14 amino acids. Trimming shortened V by 8 bases and J by 4 bases, and 18 bases separated the two germline ends. The CDR3 DNA reads as TGCAGCTCTTGGTTAGACTACACATACAATGAGCAGTTCTTC. It yields the protein CSSWLDYTYNEQFF.

This sequence joins TRBV28 and TRBJ2-4, with D unresolved. This CDR3 contains 14 residues. With 9 bases removed from V and 0 bases from J, the gap between germline ends came to 12 bases. CDR1 MDHEN and CDR2 SYDVKM come from the germline V gene. The CDR3 coding sequence is TGTGCCAGATGCCTTGGGGAAGCCAAAAACATTCAGTACTTC. Translating it yields CARCLGEAKNIQYF.

The gene calls are TRBV7-9 and TRBJ1-1; D remains unclear. This CDR3 is built from 13 residues. Germline lookup yields CDR1 SEHNR and CDR2 FQNEAQ (reference sequence). V gave up 5 bases and J gave up 0 bases, with 7 bases separating them. CDR3 sequence: CASSPDVNTEAFF. CDR3 coding DNA: TGTGCCAGCAGCCCCGACGTGAACACTGAAGCTTTCTTT.

The J gene is TRBJ2-2, the V gene TRBV3-1, with 8 bases that match TRBD2. CDR1 and CDR2 from the germline V gene are LGHDT and YNNKEL (reference sequence). V was clipped by 2 bases and J by 0 bases; unmatched bases: 14. This CDR3 has 20 amino acids. CDR3 in amino acids: CASSQLIRRAGEANTGELFF. The CDR3 DNA reads as TGTGCCAGCAGCCAACTCATAAGGAGAGCGGGAGAGGCGAACACCGGGGAGCTGTTTTTT.

V and J are TRBV20-1 and TRBJ2-7, with 12 bases matching TRBD1. J gave up 3 bases and V 2 bases, and 14 bases lay outside the gene matches. Germline assignment: CDR1 DFQATT and CDR2 SNEGSKA (reference sequence). CDR3 length equals 18 residues. CDR3 protein: CSARKTGQGASPLYEQYF. In DNA form, the CDR3 reads TGCAGTGCTAGAAAAACGGGACAGGGGGCGTCCCCTCTCTACGAGCAGTACTTC.

This clonotype was recorded once. The V gene is TRBV9, the J gene TRBJ2-2; D is uncertain. CDR1 and CDR2 from the germline V gene are SGDLS and YYNGEE. The germline V and J ends were trimmed by 4 bases and 0 bases, with 13 bases remaining between them. This CDR3 has 16 residues. CDR3 sequence reads: CASSPGRSPNTGELFF. The CDR3 nucleotides read TGTGCCAGCAGCCCAGGACGCAGCCCGAACACCGGGGAGCTGTTTTTT. The full variable domain, in which reference TRBV9 and TRBJ2-2 provide the parts outside the CDR3, is DSGVTQTPKHLITATGQRVTLRCSPRSGDLSVYWYQQSLDQGLQFLIQYYNGEERAKGNILERFSAQQFPDLHSELNLSSLELGDSALYFCASSPGRSPNTGELFFGEGSRLTVL.

The CDR3 region is CASSVARGGTEAFF. CDR3 DNA: TGCGCCAGCAGTGTTGCCAGGGGAGGCACTGAAGCTTTCTTT. V gene TRBV10-2 combines with J gene TRBJ1-1, with a weak D call TRBD1 (6 bases). V was cut by 4 bases and J by 4 bases, with 13 bases left in between. Looked up from germline, CDR1 is WSHSY and CDR2 is SAAADI. CDR3 length: 14 amino acids.